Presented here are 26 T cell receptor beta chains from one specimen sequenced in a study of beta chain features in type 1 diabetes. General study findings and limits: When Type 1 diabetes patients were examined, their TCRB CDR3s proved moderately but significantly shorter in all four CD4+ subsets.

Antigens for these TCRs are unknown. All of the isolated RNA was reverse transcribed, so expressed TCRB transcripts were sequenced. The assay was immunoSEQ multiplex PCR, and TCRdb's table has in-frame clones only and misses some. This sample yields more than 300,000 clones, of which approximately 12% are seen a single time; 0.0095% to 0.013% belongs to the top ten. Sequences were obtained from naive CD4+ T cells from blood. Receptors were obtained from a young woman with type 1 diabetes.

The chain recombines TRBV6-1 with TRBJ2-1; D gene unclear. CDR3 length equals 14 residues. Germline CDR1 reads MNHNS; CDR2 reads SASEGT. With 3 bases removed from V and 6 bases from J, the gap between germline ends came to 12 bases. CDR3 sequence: CASSEGLTINEQFF. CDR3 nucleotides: TGTGCCAGCAGTGAGGGCCTGACAATCAATGAGCAGTTCTTC.

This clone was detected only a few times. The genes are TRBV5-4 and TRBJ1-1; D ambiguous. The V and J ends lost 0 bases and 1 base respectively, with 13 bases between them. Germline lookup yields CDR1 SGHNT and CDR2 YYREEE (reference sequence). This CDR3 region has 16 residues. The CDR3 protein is CASSLGVGRGNTEAFF. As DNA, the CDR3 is TGTGCCAGCAGCTTGGGGGTGGGTCGGGGGAACACTGAAGCTTTCTTT.

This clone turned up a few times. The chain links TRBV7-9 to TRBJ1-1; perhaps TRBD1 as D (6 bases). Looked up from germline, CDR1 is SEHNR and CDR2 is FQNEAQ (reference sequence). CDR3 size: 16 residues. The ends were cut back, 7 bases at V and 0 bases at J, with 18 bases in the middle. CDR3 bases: TGTGCCAGCACCAAAGTAGGGGGGGAGTTGAACACTGAAGCTTTCTTT. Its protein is CASTKVGGELNTEAFF.

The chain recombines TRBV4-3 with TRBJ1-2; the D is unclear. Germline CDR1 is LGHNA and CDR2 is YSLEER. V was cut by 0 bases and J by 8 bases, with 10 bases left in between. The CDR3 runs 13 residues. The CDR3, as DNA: TGCGCCAGCAGCCAAGATCCGAGGAGGGGCTACACCTTC. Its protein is CASSQDPRRGYTF.

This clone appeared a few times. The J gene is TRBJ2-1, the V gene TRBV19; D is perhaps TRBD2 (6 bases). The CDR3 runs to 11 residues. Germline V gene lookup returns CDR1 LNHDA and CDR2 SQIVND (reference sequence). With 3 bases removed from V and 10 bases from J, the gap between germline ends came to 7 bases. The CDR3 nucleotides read TGTGCCAGTAGTATCGCGGGAGAGCAGTTCTTC. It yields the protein CASSIAGEQFF. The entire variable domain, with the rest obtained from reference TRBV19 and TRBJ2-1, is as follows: DGGITQSPKYLFRKEGQNVTLSCEQNLNHDAMYWYRQDPGQGLRLIYYSQIVNDFQKGDIAEGYSVSREKKESFPLTVTSAQKNPTAFYLCASSIAGEQFFGPGTRLTVL.

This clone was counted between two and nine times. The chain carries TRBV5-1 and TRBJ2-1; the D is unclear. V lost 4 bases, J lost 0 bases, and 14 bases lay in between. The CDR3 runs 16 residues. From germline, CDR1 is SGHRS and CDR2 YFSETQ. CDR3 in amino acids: CASSPLSPSSYNEQFF. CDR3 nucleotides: TGCGCCAGCAGCCCACTGAGCCCAAGCTCCTACAATGAGCAGTTCTTC. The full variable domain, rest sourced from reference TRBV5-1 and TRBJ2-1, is KAGVTQTPRYLIKTRGQQVTLSCSPISGHRSVSWYQQTPGQGLQFLFEYFSETQRNKGNFPGRFSGRQFSNSRSEMNVSTLELGDSALYLCASSPLSPSSYNEQFFGPGTRLTVL.

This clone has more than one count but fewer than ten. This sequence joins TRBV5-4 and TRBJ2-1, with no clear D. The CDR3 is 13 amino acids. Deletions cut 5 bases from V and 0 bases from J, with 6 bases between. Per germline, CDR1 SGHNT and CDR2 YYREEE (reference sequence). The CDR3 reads CASRQSSYNEQFF. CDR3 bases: TGTGCCAGCAGACAGTCCTCCTACAATGAGCAGTTCTTC.

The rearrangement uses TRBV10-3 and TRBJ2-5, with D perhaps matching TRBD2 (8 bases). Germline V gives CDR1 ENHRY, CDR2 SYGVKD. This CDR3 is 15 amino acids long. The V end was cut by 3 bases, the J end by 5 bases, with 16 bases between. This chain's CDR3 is CAISDWTSRGETQYF. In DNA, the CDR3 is TGTGCCATCAGTGACTGGACTAGCAGGGGGGAGACCCAGTACTTC.

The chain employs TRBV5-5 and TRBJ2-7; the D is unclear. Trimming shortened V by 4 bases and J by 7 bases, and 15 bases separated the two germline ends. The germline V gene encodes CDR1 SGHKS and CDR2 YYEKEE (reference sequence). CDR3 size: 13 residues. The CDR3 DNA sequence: TGTGCCAGCAGCCCCCCCCATCGGTCGGAGCAGTACTTC. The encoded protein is CASSPPHRSEQYF.

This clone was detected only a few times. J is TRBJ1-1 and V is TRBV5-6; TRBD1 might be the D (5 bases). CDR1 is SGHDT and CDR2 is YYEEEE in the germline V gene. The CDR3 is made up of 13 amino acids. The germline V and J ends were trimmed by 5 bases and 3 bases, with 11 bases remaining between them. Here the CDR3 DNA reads TGTGCCAGCAGTGTCGACAGAGACACTGAAGCTTTCTTT. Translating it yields CASSVDRDTEAFF. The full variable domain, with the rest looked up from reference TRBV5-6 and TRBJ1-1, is DAGVTQSPTHLIKTRGQQVTLRCSPKSGHDTVSWYQQALGQGPQFIFQYYEEEERQRGNFPDRFSGHQFPNYSSELNVNALLLGDSALYLCASSVDRDTEAFFGQGTRLTVV.

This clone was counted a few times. CDR3 nucleotides: TGTGCCAGCAGTTCCCCGACAGGGCCCTCTTTCGAGCAGTACTTC. Translation gives CASSSPTGPSFEQYF. The chain has TRBV28 and TRBJ2-7; 7 bases fit TRBD1. The germline V gene encodes CDR1 MDHEN and CDR2 SYDVKM. The V gene end was trimmed by 4 bases and the J gene end by 6 bases; junction bases not matched to a gene: 12. The CDR3 runs 15 residues.

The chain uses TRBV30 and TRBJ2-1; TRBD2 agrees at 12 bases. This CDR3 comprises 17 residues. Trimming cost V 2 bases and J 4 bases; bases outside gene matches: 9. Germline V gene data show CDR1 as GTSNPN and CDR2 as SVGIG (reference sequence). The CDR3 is CAWSFRPGLAGYNEQFF. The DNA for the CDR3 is TGTGCCTGGAGTTTCCGACCGGGACTAGCGGGTTACAATGAGCAGTTCTTC.

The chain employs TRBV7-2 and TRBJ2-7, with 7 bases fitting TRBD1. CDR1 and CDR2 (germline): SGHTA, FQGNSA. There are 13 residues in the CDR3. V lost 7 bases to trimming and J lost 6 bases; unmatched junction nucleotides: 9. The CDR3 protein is CASKGAKGAEQYF. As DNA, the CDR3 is TGTGCCAGCAAAGGAGCCAAGGGGGCCGAGCAGTACTTC.

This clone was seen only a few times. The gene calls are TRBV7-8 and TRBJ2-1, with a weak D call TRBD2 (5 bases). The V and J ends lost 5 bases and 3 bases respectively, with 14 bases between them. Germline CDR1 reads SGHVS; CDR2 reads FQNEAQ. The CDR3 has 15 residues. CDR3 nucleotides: TGTGCCAGCAGCCGGCAGCGTGCGGGCTACAATGAGCAGTTCTTC. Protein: CASSRQRAGYNEQFF.

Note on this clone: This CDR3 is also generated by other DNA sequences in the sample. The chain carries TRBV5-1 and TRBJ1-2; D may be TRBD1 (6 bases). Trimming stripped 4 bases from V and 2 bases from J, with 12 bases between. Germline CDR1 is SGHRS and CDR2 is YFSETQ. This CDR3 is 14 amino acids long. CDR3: CASSLVQGNYGYTF. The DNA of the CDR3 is TGCGCCAGCAGCCTCGTCCAGGGGAACTATGGCTACACCTTC.

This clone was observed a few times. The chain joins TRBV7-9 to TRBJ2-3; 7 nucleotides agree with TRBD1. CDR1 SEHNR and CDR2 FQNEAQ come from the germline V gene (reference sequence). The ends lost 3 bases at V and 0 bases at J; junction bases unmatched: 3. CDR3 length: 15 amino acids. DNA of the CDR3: TGTGCCAGCAGCTTGGGGGACAGAAGCACAGATACGCAGTATTTT. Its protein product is CASSLGDRSTDTQYF.

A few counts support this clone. The DNA for the CDR3 is TGTGCCAGGAAGGATCAGGCGTCAGAGACCCAGTACTTC. Translating it yields CARKDQASETQYF. The chain employs TRBV2 and TRBJ2-5; no reliable D call. The CDR3 covers 13 residues. Looked up from germline, CDR1 is SNHLY and CDR2 is FYNNEI. V shed 9 bases and J shed 4 bases, with 15 bases lying between them.

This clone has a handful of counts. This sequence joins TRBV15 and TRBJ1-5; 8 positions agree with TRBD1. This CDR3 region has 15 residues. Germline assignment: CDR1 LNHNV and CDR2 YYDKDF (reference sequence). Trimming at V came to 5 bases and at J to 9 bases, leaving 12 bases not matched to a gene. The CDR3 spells CATSGLGTGARPQHF. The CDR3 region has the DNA TGTGCCACCAGCGGGCTGGGGACAGGAGCAAGGCCCCAGCATTTT. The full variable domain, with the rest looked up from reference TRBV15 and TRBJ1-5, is DAMVIQNPRYQVTQFGKPVTLSCSQTLNHNVMYWYQQKSSQAPKLLFHYYDKDFNNEADTPDNFQSRRPNTSFCFLDIRSPGLGDTAMYLCATSGLGTGARPQHFGDGTRLSIL.

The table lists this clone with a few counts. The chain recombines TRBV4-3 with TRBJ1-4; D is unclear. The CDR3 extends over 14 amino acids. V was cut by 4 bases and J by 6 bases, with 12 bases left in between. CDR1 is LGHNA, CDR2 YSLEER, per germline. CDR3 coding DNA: TGCGCCAGCAGCCGGACTTCGAGATATGAAAAACTGTTTTTT. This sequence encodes CASSRTSRYEKLFF.

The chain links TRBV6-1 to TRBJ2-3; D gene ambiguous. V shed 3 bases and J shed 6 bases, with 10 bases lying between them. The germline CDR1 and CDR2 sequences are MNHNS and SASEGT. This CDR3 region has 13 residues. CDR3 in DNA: TGTGCCAGCAGTGAGAACCGACTTGATACGCAGTATTTT. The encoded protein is CASSENRLDTQYF.

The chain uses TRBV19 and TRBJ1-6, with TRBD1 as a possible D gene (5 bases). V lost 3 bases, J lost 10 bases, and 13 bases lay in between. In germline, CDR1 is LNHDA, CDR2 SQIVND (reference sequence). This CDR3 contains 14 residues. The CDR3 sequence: CASSIGGGRSPLHF. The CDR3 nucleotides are TGTGCCAGTAGTATCGGGGGAGGAAGGTCACCCCTCCACTTT. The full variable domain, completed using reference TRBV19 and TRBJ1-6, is DGGITQSPKYLFRKEGQNVTLSCEQNLNHDAMYWYRQDPGQGLRLIYYSQIVNDFQKGDIAEGYSVSREKKESFPLTVTSAQKNPTAFYLCASSIGGGRSPLHFGNGTRLTVT.

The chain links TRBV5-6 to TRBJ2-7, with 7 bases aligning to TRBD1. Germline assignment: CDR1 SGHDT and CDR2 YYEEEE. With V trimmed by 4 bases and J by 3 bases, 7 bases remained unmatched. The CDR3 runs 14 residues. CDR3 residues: CASSATQGSYEQYF. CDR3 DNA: TGTGCCAGCAGCGCGACACAGGGGAGCTACGAGCAGTACTTC.

The CDR3 DNA is TGTGCCAGCAGCTTTGCTAGCGGGACATACAATGAGCAGTTCTTC. This translates into CASSFASGTYNEQFF. This sequence joins TRBV7-3 and TRBJ2-1; 9 nucleotides line up with TRBD2. The CDR3 is 15 residues long. The germline V gene encodes CDR1 SGHTA and CDR2 FQGTGA. The V segment lost 3 bases and the J segment 4 bases; nucleotides outside the gene matches: 4. Looking up the rest from reference TRBV7-3 and TRBJ2-1 gives the full variable domain: GAGVSQTPSNKVTEKGKYVELRCDPISGHTALYWYRQSLGQGPEFLIYFQGTGAADDSGLPNDRFFAVRPEGSVSTLKIQRTERGDSAVYLCASSFASGTYNEQFFGPGTRLTVL.

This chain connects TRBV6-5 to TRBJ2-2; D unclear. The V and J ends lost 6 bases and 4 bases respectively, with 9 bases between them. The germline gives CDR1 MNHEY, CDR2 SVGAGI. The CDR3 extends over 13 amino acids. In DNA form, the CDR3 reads TGTGCCAGCAGAAGAACGGGCACCGGGGAGCTGTTTTTT. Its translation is CASRRTGTGELFF.

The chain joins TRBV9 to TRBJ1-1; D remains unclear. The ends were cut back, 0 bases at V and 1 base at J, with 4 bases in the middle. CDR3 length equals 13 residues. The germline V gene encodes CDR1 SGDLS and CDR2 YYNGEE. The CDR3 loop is CASSVAWNTEAFF. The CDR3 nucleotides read TGTGCCAGCAGCGTAGCTTGGAACACTGAAGCTTTCTTT.

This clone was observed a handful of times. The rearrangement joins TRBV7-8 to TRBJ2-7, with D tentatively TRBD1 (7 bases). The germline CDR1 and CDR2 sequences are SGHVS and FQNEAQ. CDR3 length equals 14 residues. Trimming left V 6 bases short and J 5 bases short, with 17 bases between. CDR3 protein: CASRRLEGAHEQYF. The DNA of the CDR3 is TGTGCCAGCAGGCGACTAGAGGGGGCCCACGAGCAGTACTTC. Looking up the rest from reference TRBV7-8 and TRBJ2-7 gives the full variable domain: GAGVSQSPRYKVAKRGQDVALRCDPISGHVSLFWYQQALGQGPEFLTYFQNEAQLDKSGLPSDRFFAERPEGSVSTLKIQRTQQEDSAVYLCASRRLEGAHEQYFGPGTRLTVT.